One sample yielded the 11 T cell receptor beta chains listed below, sequenced in a study of shared clonotypes between healthy human individuals. TCRdb keeps only in-frame clones here, not all; method: immunoSEQ multiplex PCR. The data hold more than 2,000,000 clones, with approximately 93% observed a single time. Specimen: naive CD4+ T cells from PBMCs. Stated subset: CD45RA+ positively selected. The origin of the receptors is a man between 18 and 29 years old in good health. Some clones in this sample may be carry-over from other donors' samples.

The chain joins TRBV4-3 to TRBJ2-3; unclear D gene. This CDR3 comprises 18 residues. Germline lookup yields CDR1 LGHNA and CDR2 YSLEER. Trimming cost V 1 base and J 6 bases, with 23 bases left between them. CDR3 residues: CASSQGLFQTFGKDTQYF. The CDR3 DNA reads as TGCGCCAGCAGCCAAGGACTCTTCCAAACCTTCGGCAAGGATACGCAGTATTTT.

V usage is TRBV2 and J usage is TRBJ1-2, with D hard to call. CDR1 SNHLY and CDR2 FYNNEI come from the germline V gene. Trimming removed 7 bases from V and 3 bases from J, with 9 bases in between. The CDR3 is 12 residues long. The CDR3 region is CASTQQHYGYTF. CDR3 DNA: TGTGCCAGCACTCAACAGCACTATGGCTACACCTTC.

Only one count was recorded for this clone. The chain uses TRBV5-1 and TRBJ1-1, with unresolved D. Trimming pared 2 bases from V and 9 bases from J, leaving 14 bases between. Germline V gene data show CDR1 as SGHRS and CDR2 as YFSETQ. This CDR3 contains 13 residues. CDR3 sequence reads: CASSLGGSMQAFF. For the CDR3, the DNA is TGCGCCAGCAGCTTAGGTGGTTCAATGCAAGCTTTCTTT. Full variable domain (missing parts from reference TRBV5-1 and TRBJ1-1): KAGVTQTPRYLIKTRGQQVTLSCSPISGHRSVSWYQQTPGQGLQFLFEYFSETQRNKGNFPGRFSGRQFSNSRSEMNVSTLELGDSALYLCASSLGGSMQAFFGQGTRLTVV.

This clone came up once. J is TRBJ2-2 and V is TRBV18; a weak D match, TRBD2 (6 bases). Trimming stripped 3 bases from V and 6 bases from J, with 20 bases between. This CDR3 has 17 amino acids. Germline V gene lookup returns CDR1 KGHSH and CDR2 LQKENI. This chain's CDR3 is CASSPTWGAEGSGELFF. The CDR3 DNA sequence: TGTGCCAGCTCACCGACGTGGGGAGCGGAGGGGTCCGGGGAGCTGTTTTTT.

This rearrangement joins TRBV14 to TRBJ2-5, with unresolved D. CDR3 length: 14 residues. The germline V gene encodes CDR1 SGHDN and CDR2 FVKESK. The V end lost 0 bases, the J end lost 5 bases, and 10 bases lay between the germline ends. Here the CDR3 reads CASSQDIYRETQYF. The CDR3 DNA follows: TGTGCCAGCAGCCAAGACATTTATAGGGAGACCCAGTACTTC.

J is TRBJ2-2 and V is TRBV30; D gene ambiguous. From germline, CDR1 is GTSNPN and CDR2 SVGIG (reference sequence). V lost 2 bases and J 4 bases, leaving 8 bases between the germline ends. The CDR3 sequence is 13 residues long. CDR3: CAWSKAATGELFF. The CDR3 DNA reads as TGTGCCTGGAGTAAGGCGGCCACCGGGGAGCTGTTTTTT.

The chain is built from TRBV5-1 and TRBJ2-7, with no clear D. The V end was cut by 3 bases, the J end by 5 bases, with 15 bases between. Germline CDR1 SGHRS, CDR2 YFSETQ. The CDR3 consists of 14 residues. This chain's CDR3 is CASSSVAGPNEQYF. CDR3 nucleotides: TGCGCCAGCAGCTCCGTGGCTGGGCCGAACGAGCAGTACTTC.

The chain couples TRBV28 to TRBJ1-5, with unresolved D. The CDR3 has 19 amino acids. V was trimmed by 4 bases and J by 0 bases, leaving 22 bases between them. Per germline, CDR1 MDHEN and CDR2 SYDVKM. The CDR3 region is CASSSSYLGPTDSNQPQHF. Written as DNA, the CDR3 is TGTGCCAGCAGTTCCTCATACCTCGGACCAACTGATAGCAATCAGCCCCAGCATTTT.

Concerning this clone: The identical CDR3 is also encoded by other nucleotide sequences in the sample. The gene calls are TRBV5-4 and TRBJ2-7, with TRBD2 identical over 15 bases. CDR1 and CDR2 (germline): SGHNT, YYREEE (reference sequence). Trimming at V came to 5 bases and at J to 3 bases, leaving 6 bases not matched to a gene. The CDR3 is 16 amino acids. This CDR3 reads CASRAGLAGGVYEQYF. The CDR3 nucleotides are TGTGCCAGCAGGGCCGGACTAGCGGGAGGGGTCTACGAGCAGTACTTC.

The V gene is TRBV27, the J gene TRBJ2-3; 7 bases fit TRBD2. The CDR3 sequence is 15 residues long. V gave up 5 bases and J gave up 6 bases; unmatched junction bases: 11. Germline lookup yields CDR1 MNHEY and CDR2 SMNVEV (reference sequence). The CDR3 here is CASSMQGLPRDTQYF. The CDR3 DNA reads as TGTGCCAGCAGTATGCAGGGACTACCAAGGGATACGCAGTATTTT.

The chain employs TRBV5-1 and TRBJ2-6; D perhaps matches TRBD1 (6 bases). This CDR3 region has 15 residues. V was trimmed by 4 bases and J by 2 bases, leaving 10 bases between them. Germline V gene lookup returns CDR1 SGHRS and CDR2 YFSETQ. The DNA for the CDR3 is TGCGCCAGCAGCGCATCAGGGGCTGGGGCCAACGTCCTGACTTTC. Protein product: CASSASGAGANVLTF.